This is a list of T cell receptor beta chains from one sample in a study of sequential checkpoint blockade in melanoma. TCRdb keeps only in-frame clones here, not all; method: immunoSEQ multiplex PCR. In the table there are fewer than 8,000 clones, around a quarter of which are singletons. The input for sequencing was tumor tissue (inferred from file names), taken from a patient given nivolumab and ipilimumab in sequence. These receptors all come from a human donor with melanoma. Each CDR3 is given with its conserved first and last residue. The D gene is left open where the match is weak. Size values are once, few and many counts, or a class for expanded clones, and some rows have none.

d_call: .
j_call: TRBJ1-1
clone_size: few
v_call: TRBV5-1
cdr3_aa: CASSLAAGMGAEAFF
cdr3_nt: TGCGCCAGCAGCTTGGCGGCGGGAATGGGAGCTGAAGCTTTCTTT

d_call: .
j_call: TRBJ1-3
clone_size: few
v_call: TRBV12-5
cdr3_aa: CASGGHSGNTIYF
cdr3_nt: TGTGCCAGCGGGGGGCACTCTGGAAACACCATATATTTT

d_call: .
j_call: TRBJ2-2
clone_size: .
v_call: TRBV12-2
cdr3_aa: CATGLAGGTGELFF
cdr3_nt: TGTGCCACCGGACTAGCGGGAGGAACCGGGGAGCTGTTTTTT

d_call: .
j_call: TRBJ1-5
clone_size: .
v_call: TRBV9
cdr3_aa: CASSVEARISNQPQHF
cdr3_nt: TGTGCCAGCAGCGTAGAAGCGCGAATTAGCAATCAGCCCCAGCATTTT

d_call: .
j_call: TRBJ1-1
clone_size: few
v_call: TRBV10-2
cdr3_aa: CASSGQTGTEAFF
cdr3_nt: TGCGCCAGCAGTGGACAGACGGGGACTGAAGCTTTCTTT

d_call: TRBD1
j_call: TRBJ1-6
clone_size: .
v_call: TRBV9
cdr3_aa: CASSVVDRGNSPLHF
cdr3_nt: TGTGCCAGCAGCGTAGTGGACAGGGGAAATTCACCCCTCCACTTT

d_call: .
j_call: TRBJ2-7
clone_size: few
v_call: TRBV6-8
cdr3_aa: CASSYFDSNEQYF
cdr3_nt: TGTGCCAGCAGCTACTTTGATAGCAACGAGCAGTACTTC

d_call: .
j_call: TRBJ1-1
clone_size: once
v_call: TRBV14
cdr3_aa: CASGRTGGTEAFF
cdr3_nt: TGTGCCAGCGGAAGGACGGGTGGGACTGAAGCTTTCTTT

d_call: TRBD2
j_call: TRBJ2-1
clone_size: once
v_call: TRBV19
cdr3_aa: CASSISGGAGYIEQFF
cdr3_nt: TGTGCCAGTAGTATTAGCGGGGGGGCCGGGTATATTGAGCAGTTCTTC

d_call: .
j_call: TRBJ2-7
clone_size: few
v_call: TRBV6-8
cdr3_aa: CASYLPSSYEQYF
cdr3_nt: TGTGCCAGCTACCTCCCGAGCTCCTACGAGCAGTACTTC

d_call: .
j_call: TRBJ1-1
clone_size: .
v_call: TRBV6-8
cdr3_aa: CASSYLKRGGLMNTEAFF
cdr3_nt: TGTGCCAGCAGTTATCTTAAGCGGGGCGGCCTAATGAACACTGAAGCTTTCTTT

d_call: TRBD2
j_call: TRBJ2-3
clone_size: medium-sized
v_call: TRBV11-3
cdr3_aa: CASSWGLAGFGHTQYF
cdr3_nt: TGTGCCAGCAGCTGGGGACTAGCGGGATTCGGGCATACGCAGTATTTT

d_call: .
j_call: TRBJ2-3
clone_size: .
v_call: TRBV19
cdr3_aa: CASSSRAGDTQYF
cdr3_nt: TGTGCCAGTAGTTCTCGAGCAGGAGATACGCAGTATTTT

d_call: .
j_call: TRBJ2-7
clone_size: few
v_call: TRBV11-3
cdr3_aa: CASSLRGASYEQYF
cdr3_nt: TGTGCCAGCAGCTTGAGGGGGGCGAGCTACGAGCAGTACTTC

d_call: .
j_call: TRBJ2-2
clone_size: .
v_call: TRBV30
cdr3_aa: CAWDLAGELFF
cdr3_nt: TGTGCCTGGGACCTCGCCGGGGAGCTGTTTTTT

d_call: .
j_call: TRBJ1-2
clone_size: few
v_call: TRBV11-3
cdr3_aa: CASSLDLTDIYGYTF
cdr3_nt: TGTGCCAGCAGCTTAGATCTAACGGATATCTATGGCTACACCTTC

d_call: .
j_call: TRBJ1-3
clone_size: .
v_call: TRBV5-1
cdr3_aa: CASSSEGSEDTIYF
cdr3_nt: TGCGCCAGCAGCTCGGAGGGCAGTGAAGACACCATATATTTT